Each of the 27 T cell receptor beta chains below was sequenced from the same sample in a study of CD8 T cells in Susac syndrome. With random hexamers, roughly 0.45 to 1 ug RNA was reverse transcribed. TCRdb processed the immunoSEQ multiplex PCR reads anew with MiXCR; each CDR3 protein has one entry. Of about 280,000 distinct CDR3 sequences listed, 70% to 90% are singletons. The sample was CD8+ T cells from PBMCs. The receptors were sampled from a human donor with multiple sclerosis.

The J gene is TRBJ2-3, the V gene TRBV7-6; tentatively, D is TRBD2 (5 bases). The germline gives CDR1 SGHVS, CDR2 FNYEAQ. V was shortened by 5 bases and J by 1 base, with 13 bases between the two germline ends. CDR3 length: 15 residues. CDR3 sequence reads: CASSPRWRGTDTQYF. CDR3 in DNA: TGTGCCAGCAGCCCACGTTGGCGGGGCACAGATACGCAGTATTTT.

The chain is built from TRBV6-5 and TRBJ2-7; a possible D gene is TRBD2 (6 bases). The ends were cut back, 4 bases at V and 3 bases at J, with 10 bases in the middle. This CDR3 comprises 13 residues. Germline loops: CDR1 MNHEY, CDR2 SVGAGI. The CDR3 here is CASSWGLNYEQYF. DNA of the CDR3: TGTGCCAGCAGTTGGGGACTGAACTACGAGCAGTACTTC.

This clonotype showed up just a few times. This sequence joins TRBV6-5 and TRBJ2-7, with D possibly TRBD1 on 5 matching bases. Germline V gene lookup returns CDR1 MNHEY and CDR2 SVGAGI. V was clipped by 2 bases and J by 10 bases, with 9 bases between them. This CDR3 comprises 11 residues. In DNA, the CDR3 is TGTGCCAGCAGTTACAGGGGTGCACAGTACTTC. Its translation: CASSYRGAQYF.

This clonotype was observed a few times. Germline and junction disagree at one end, which may indicate a read error. The CDR3 loop is CASSISRGAETQYF. In nucleotides, the CDR3 is TGCGCCAGTAGTATATCTAGGGGGGCGGAGACCCAGTACTTC. The gene calls are TRBV19 and TRBJ2-5; the D call may be TRBD1 or TRBD2 (6 bases each). CDR1 and CDR2 from the germline V gene are LNHDA and SQIVND (reference sequence). The CDR3 runs 14 residues.

The chain carries TRBV10-1 and TRBJ2-7; possible D gene TRBD1, 6 bases. CDR1 is WNHNN and CDR2 is SYGVQD in the germline V gene (reference sequence). This CDR3 contains 15 residues. Trimming stripped 6 bases from V and 1 base from J, with 16 bases between. Here the CDR3 DNA reads TGCGCCAGCAGCCGAATCCAGGGGCGGTCCTACGAGCAGTACTTC. Its translation: CASSRIQGRSYEQYF.

On this clonotype itself: One end of the junction does not line up with germline, which may come from a read error. CDR3 bases: TGCAGCGTTTCGGCGAACACTGAGGCTTTCTTT. Translated: CSVSANTEAFF. The V gene is TRBV29-1, the J gene TRBJ1-1, with D uncertain. The germline V gene encodes CDR1 SQVTM and CDR2 ANQGSEA. There are 11 residues in the CDR3.

V is TRBV25-1 and J is TRBJ1-1; no clear D. The V and J ends lost 0 bases and 6 bases respectively, with 8 bases between them. This CDR3 is 13 amino acids long. CDR1 and CDR2 from the germline V gene are MGHDK and SYGVNS. CDR3 bases: TGTGCCAGCAGTGAATATTGGGGTGCTGAAGCTTTCTTT. It is translated as CASSEYWGAEAFF.

The sample holds a few counts of this clonotype. The gene calls are TRBV9 and TRBJ2-7; possible D gene TRBD2, 6 bases. The CDR3 is made up of 17 amino acids. The germline V and J ends were trimmed by 0 bases and 0 bases, with 16 bases remaining between them. The germline V gene has CDR1 SGDLS and CDR2 YYNGEE. The CDR3 DNA reads TGTGCCAGCAGCGTAGGTATTTCGAGGACTAACTCCTACGAGCAGTACTTC. This codes for CASSVGISRTNSYEQYF. Full variable domain (rest looked up from reference TRBV9 and TRBJ2-7): DSGVTQTPKHLITATGQRVTLRCSPRSGDLSVYWYQQSLDQGLQFLIQYYNGEERAKGNILERFSAQQFPDLHSELNLSSLELGDSALYFCASSVGISRTNSYEQYFGPGTRLTVT.

The chain links TRBV12-3 or TRBV12-4 to TRBJ2-1; the D is unclear. V gave up 6 bases and J gave up 0 bases, with 12 bases separating them. The CDR3 extends over 15 amino acids. In DNA, the CDR3 is TGTGCCAGCAGAGCCTCAGATAGCTCCTACAATGAGCAGTTCTTC. This sequence encodes CASRASDSSYNEQFF.

The chain combines TRBV9 with TRBJ2-7; 11 nucleotides match TRBD2. V dropped 4 bases and J dropped 7; count of bases not matched to a gene: 10. The CDR3 is 15 residues long. Germline V gene data show CDR1 as SGDLS and CDR2 as YYNGEE. CDR3 in DNA: TGTGCCAGCAGCCCCCTAGCGGGAGGTGGTAGGGAGCAGTACTTC. Translating gives CASSPLAGGGREQYF. The whole variable domain, filled in from reference TRBV9 and TRBJ2-7, reads DSGVTQTPKHLITATGQRVTLRCSPRSGDLSVYWYQQSLDQGLQFLIQYYNGEERAKGNILERFSAQQFPDLHSELNLSSLELGDSALYFCASSPLAGGGREQYFGPGTRLTVT.

This clonotype has just one count. This chain uses TRBV16 with TRBJ2-7, with D uncertain. CDR3 size: 12 residues. Trimming shortened V by 0 bases and J by 4 bases, and 4 bases separated the two germline ends. Germline assignment: CDR1 KGHSY and CDR2 FQNENV. This chain's CDR3 is CASSQSGYEQYF. The DNA for the CDR3 is TGTGCCAGCAGCCAATCAGGATACGAGCAGTACTTC.

This chain joins TRBV29-1 and TRBJ2-1; 16 bases agree with TRBD2. The germline V gene encodes CDR1 SQVTM and CDR2 ANQGSEA. The CDR3 spans 16 residues. J gave up 4 bases and V 3 bases, and 3 bases lay outside the gene matches. CDR3 loop: CSVEGLAGGRYNEQFF. As DNA, the CDR3 is TGCAGCGTTGAGGGACTAGCGGGAGGGCGATACAATGAGCAGTTCTTC.

V gene TRBV2 combines with J gene TRBJ2-7; a possible D gene is TRBD2 (5 bases). The CDR3 totals 14 residues. The V gene lost 4 bases and the J gene lost 3 bases, with 13 bases spanning the gap. Germline CDR1 is SNHLY and CDR2 is FYNNEI. CDR3 residues: CASSGRAPIYEQYF. CDR3 nucleotide sequence: TGTGCCAGCAGTGGGCGGGCCCCCATCTACGAGCAGTACTTC.

V is TRBV7-9 and J is TRBJ1-5; D unclear. V dropped 0 bases and J dropped 8 bases, with 8 bases sitting between them. This CDR3 has 13 residues. The V gene's germline CDR1 is SEHNR and CDR2 FQNEAQ (reference sequence). CDR3 in amino acids: CASSLAAEEPQHF. As DNA, the CDR3 is TGTGCCAGCAGCTTAGCGGCGGAGGAGCCCCAGCATTTT.

The rearrangement uses TRBV11-2 and TRBJ1-5, with TRBD1 identical over 7 bases. The ends lost 2 bases at V and 6 bases at J; junction bases unmatched: 7. The CDR3 length is 15 residues. CDR1 SGHAT and CDR2 FQNNGV come from the germline V gene. CDR3 in amino acids: CASSLFRGRSQPQHF. In DNA form, the CDR3 reads TGTGCCAGCAGCTTATTTAGGGGGCGTAGTCAGCCCCAGCATTTT.

This clonotype was detected once. The chain employs TRBV4-1 and TRBJ2-3; 10 bases are shared with TRBD2. This CDR3 contains 18 residues. The trim removed 0 bases at V and 4 bases at J, leaving 10 bases unmatched. CDR1 and CDR2 (germline): MGHRA, YSYEKL. CDR3 protein: CASSQEVLAGVWADTQYF. DNA for the CDR3: TGCGCCAGCAGCCAAGAAGTCCTAGCGGGAGTCTGGGCAGATACGCAGTATTTT.

The V and J genes are TRBV9 and TRBJ2-3, with 8 bases that match TRBD2. The CDR3 has 16 amino acids. From germline, CDR1 is SGDLS and CDR2 YYNGEE. The J segment lost 5 bases and the V segment lost 0 bases, leaving 8 bases of the junction unmatched. In DNA, the CDR3 is TGTGCCAGCAGCGTAGCCGAACGGGAGGGCGGAGATACGCAGTATTTT. It yields the protein CASSVAEREGGDTQYF.

This chain uses TRBV2 with TRBJ1-5; 7 bases map to TRBD1. V trimming: 8 bases; J trimming: 1 base; junction bases outside the gene matches: 8. The CDR3 covers 15 residues. Germline CDR1 SNHLY, CDR2 FYNNEI. CDR3 region: CASQSTGMSNQPQHF. The CDR3 DNA reads as TGTGCCAGCCAGTCGACAGGGATGAGCAATCAGCCCCAGCATTTT.

This clonotype has only one observation. J is TRBJ2-1 and V is TRBV4-1, with D hard to call. This CDR3 contains 13 residues. Trimming took off 1 base at V and 6 bases at J, with 7 bases between the two ends. Germline CDR1 and CDR2: MGHRA and YSYEKL. The CDR3 region is CASSQVGANEQFF. The CDR3, as DNA: TGCGCCAGCAGCCAAGTCGGAGCCAATGAGCAGTTCTTC.

This chain connects TRBV6-5 to TRBJ2-6, with 8 bases lining up with TRBD1. This CDR3 spans 17 amino acids. Trimming at V came to 2 bases and at J to 5 bases, leaving 8 bases not matched to a gene. Germline-derived CDR1 and CDR2 are MNHEY and SVGAGI. The CDR3 spells CASSYGQGPFRANVLTF. The CDR3 DNA sequence: TGTGCCAGCAGTTACGGACAGGGCCCTTTTAGGGCCAACGTCCTGACTTTC.

The chain combines TRBV7-9 with TRBJ2-1, with 8 bases identical to TRBD2. The germline V gene encodes CDR1 SEHNR and CDR2 FQNEAQ (reference sequence). J lost 3 bases, V lost 5 bases, and 9 bases had no gene match. The CDR3 totals 16 residues. CDR3 sequence (DNA): TGTGCCAGCAGCCCGAATACGGCGGGGGGCTACAATGAGCAGTTCTTC. Translation gives CASSPNTAGGYNEQFF.

The rearrangement joins TRBV12-3 or TRBV12-4 to TRBJ1-2, with 9 bases identical to TRBD1. The ends lost 5 bases at V and 4 bases at J; junction bases unmatched: 14. CDR3 length: 17 residues. The CDR3 coding sequence is TGTGCCAGCAGTCTCCCCGGGACAGGGCTTGTCCGCTATGGCTACACCTTC. It translates to CASSLPGTGLVRYGYTF.

The chain carries TRBV7-9 and TRBJ1-1; TRBD1 aligns across 7 bases. From germline, CDR1 is SEHNR and CDR2 FQNEAQ (reference sequence). V gave up 5 bases and J gave up 2 bases; unmatched junction bases: 17. The CDR3 has 18 residues. Written as DNA, the CDR3 is TGTGCCAGCAGCCTCCCCTACCCGACAGGGTCGGAAAACACTGAAGCTTTCTTT. Its translation: CASSLPYPTGSENTEAFF.

The chain uses TRBV20-1 and TRBJ2-3; tentatively, D is TRBD2 (6 bases). V was cut by 0 bases and J by 0 bases, with 16 bases left in between. The CDR3 contains 17 residues. Germline loops: CDR1 DFQATT, CDR2 SNEGSKA (reference sequence). CDR3 bases: TGCAGTGCTAGAGATTTTCAGTCCGGGACTAGCACAGATACGCAGTATTTT. Translating it yields CSARDFQSGTSTDTQYF.

The V call is TRBV9, the J call TRBJ2-7, with 7 bases fitting TRBD2. This CDR3 is 15 amino acids long. Trimming cost V 4 bases and J 1 base; bases outside gene matches: 8. CDR1 and CDR2 from the germline V gene are SGDLS and YYNGEE. The CDR3 loop is CASSPLPGLSYEQYF. The CDR3 nucleotides are TGTGCCAGCAGCCCCCTCCCGGGACTATCCTACGAGCAGTACTTC.

V usage is TRBV9 and J usage is TRBJ1-1, with D perhaps TRBD1 (6 bases). CDR1 SGDLS and CDR2 YYNGEE come from the germline V gene. The V end was cut by 3 bases, the J end by 0 bases, with 12 bases between. The CDR3 extends over 15 amino acids. CDR3 residues: CASSEGGGLNTEAFF. The CDR3, as DNA: TGTGCCAGCAGCGAGGGGGGTGGACTGAACACTGAAGCTTTCTTT.

This CDR3 reads CASRPGWEAGELFF. The CDR3 DNA reads as TGTGCCAGCAGACCCGGGTGGGAGGCCGGGGAGCTGTTTTTT. The genes are TRBV5-6 and TRBJ2-2; D possibly corresponds to TRBD2 (6 bases). CDR3 length equals 14 residues. Germline lookup yields CDR1 SGHDT and CDR2 YYEEEE. Trimming took 5 bases from V and 6 from J, leaving 14 bases between them.